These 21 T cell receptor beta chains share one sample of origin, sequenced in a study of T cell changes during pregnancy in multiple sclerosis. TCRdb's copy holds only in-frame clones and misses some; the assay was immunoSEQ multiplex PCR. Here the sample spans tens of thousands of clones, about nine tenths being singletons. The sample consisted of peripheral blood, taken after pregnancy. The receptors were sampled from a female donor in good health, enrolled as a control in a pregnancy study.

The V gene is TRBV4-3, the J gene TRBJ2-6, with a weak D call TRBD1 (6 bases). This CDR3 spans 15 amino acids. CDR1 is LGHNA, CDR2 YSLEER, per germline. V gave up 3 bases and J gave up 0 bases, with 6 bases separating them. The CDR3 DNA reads TGCGCCAGCAGCCAGACAGGCTCTGGGGCCAACGTCCTGACTTTC. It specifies CASSQTGSGANVLTF.

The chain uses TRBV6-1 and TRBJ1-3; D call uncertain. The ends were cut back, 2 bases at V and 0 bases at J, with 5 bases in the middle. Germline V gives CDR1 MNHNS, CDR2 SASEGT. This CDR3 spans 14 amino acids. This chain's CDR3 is CASSEQDSGNTIYF. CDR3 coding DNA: TGTGCCAGCAGTGAACAGGACTCTGGAAACACCATATATTTT.

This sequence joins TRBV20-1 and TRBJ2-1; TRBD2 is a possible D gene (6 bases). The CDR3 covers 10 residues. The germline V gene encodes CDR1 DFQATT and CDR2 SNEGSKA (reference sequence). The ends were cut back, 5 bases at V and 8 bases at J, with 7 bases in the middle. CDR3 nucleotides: TGCAGTGCTTGGGGGGATGAGCAGTTCTTC. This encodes CSAWGDEQFF.

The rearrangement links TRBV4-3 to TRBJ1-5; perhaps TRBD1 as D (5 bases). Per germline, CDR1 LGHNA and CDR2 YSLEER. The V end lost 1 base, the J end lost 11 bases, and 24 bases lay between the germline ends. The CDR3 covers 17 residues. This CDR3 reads CASSQALGASGNLAQHF. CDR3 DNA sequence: TGCGCCAGCAGCCAAGCCTTAGGGGCTAGTGGTAATTTGGCCCAGCATTTT.

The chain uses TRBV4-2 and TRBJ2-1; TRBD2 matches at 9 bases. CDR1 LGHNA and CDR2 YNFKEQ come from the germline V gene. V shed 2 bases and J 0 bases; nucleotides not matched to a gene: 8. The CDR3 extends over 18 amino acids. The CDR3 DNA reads TGTGCCAGCAGCCAACACGTTAGCGGGGGACTCTCCTACAATGAGCAGTTCTTC. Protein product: CASSQHVSGGLSYNEQFF.

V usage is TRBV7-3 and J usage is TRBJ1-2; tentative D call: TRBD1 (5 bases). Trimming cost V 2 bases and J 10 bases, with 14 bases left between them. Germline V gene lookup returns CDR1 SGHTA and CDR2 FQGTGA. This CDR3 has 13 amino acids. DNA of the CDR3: TGTGCCAGCAGCTTAGGTGGGGGGGAAGCCTACACCTTC. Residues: CASSLGGGEAYTF.

The CDR3 here is CASSLARPVTGPNNTQYF. The CDR3 bases are TGTGCCAGCAGCTTAGCCCGCCCCGTGACAGGCCCAAATAATACGCAGTATTTT. The chain is built from TRBV7-9 and TRBJ2-3, with D perhaps matching TRBD1 (6 bases). Trimming left V 0 bases short and J 7 bases short, with 23 bases between. The CDR3 is 18 amino acids. Germline CDR1 and CDR2: SEHNR and FQNEAQ (reference sequence).

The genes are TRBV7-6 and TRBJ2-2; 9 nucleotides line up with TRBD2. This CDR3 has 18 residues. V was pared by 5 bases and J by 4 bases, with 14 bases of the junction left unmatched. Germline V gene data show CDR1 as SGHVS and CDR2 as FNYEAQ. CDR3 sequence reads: CASSGAAGGRHVTGELFF. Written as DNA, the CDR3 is TGTGCCAGCAGCGGGGCGGCGGGGGGGCGTCATGTCACCGGGGAGCTGTTTTTT.

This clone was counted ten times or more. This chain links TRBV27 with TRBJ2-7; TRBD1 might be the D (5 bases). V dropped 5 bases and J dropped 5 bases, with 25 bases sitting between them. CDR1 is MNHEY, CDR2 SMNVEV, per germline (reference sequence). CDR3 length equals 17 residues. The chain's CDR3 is CASSPETWTPRAHEQYF. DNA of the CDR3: TGTGCCAGCAGTCCCGAAACCTGGACACCCCGGGCCCACGAGCAGTACTTC.

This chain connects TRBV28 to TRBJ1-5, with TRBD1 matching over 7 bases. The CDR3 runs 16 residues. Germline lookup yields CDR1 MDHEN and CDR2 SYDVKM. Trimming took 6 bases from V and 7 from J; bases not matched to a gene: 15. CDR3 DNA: TGTGCCAGCAGCCCGACGACAGGGTGGGCAAGCCAGCCCCAGCATTTT. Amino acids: CASSPTTGWASQPQHF.

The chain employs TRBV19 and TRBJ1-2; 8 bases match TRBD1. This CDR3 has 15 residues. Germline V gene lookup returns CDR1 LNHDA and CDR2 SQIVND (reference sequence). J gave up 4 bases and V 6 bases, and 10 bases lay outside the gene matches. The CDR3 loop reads CASSPNPTGVYGYTF. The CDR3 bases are TGTGCCAGTAGCCCAAACCCGACAGGGGTCTATGGCTACACCTTC.

The CDR3 nucleotides are TGTGGGGACAGCCCGGGATTCGGACCGAGATCCTACGAGCAGTACTTC. This codes for CGDSPGFGPRSYEQYF. This chain uses TRBV10-3 with TRBJ2-7, with 7 nucleotides matching TRBD1. Germline assignment: CDR1 ENHRY and CDR2 SYGVKD. The CDR3 length is 16 residues.

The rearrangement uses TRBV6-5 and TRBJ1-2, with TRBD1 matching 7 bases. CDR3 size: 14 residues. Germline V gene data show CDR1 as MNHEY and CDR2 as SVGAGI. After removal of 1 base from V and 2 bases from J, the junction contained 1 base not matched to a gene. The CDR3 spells CASSYLGQNYGYTF. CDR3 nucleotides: TGTGCCAGCAGTTACTTGGGACAGAACTATGGCTACACCTTC.

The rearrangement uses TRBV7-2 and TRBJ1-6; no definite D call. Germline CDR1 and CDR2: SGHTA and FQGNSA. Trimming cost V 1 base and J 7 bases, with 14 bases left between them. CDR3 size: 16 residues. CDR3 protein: CASSLGTRTENSPLHF. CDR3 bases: TGTGCCAGCAGCTTAGGAACTAGGACGGAAAATTCACCCCTCCACTTT. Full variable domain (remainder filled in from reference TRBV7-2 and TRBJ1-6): GAGVSQSPSNKVTEKGKDVELRCDPISGHTALYWYRQSLGQGLEFLIYFQGNSAPDKSGLPSDRFSAERTGGSVSTLTIQRTQQEDSAVYLCASSLGTRTENSPLHFGNGTRLTVT.

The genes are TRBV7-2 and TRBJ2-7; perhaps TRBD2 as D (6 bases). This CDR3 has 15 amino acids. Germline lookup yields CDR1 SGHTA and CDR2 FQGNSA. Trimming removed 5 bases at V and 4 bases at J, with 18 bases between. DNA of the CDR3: TGTGCCAGCAGCCCGGCGGGGACCGAAACTTACGAGCAGTACTTC. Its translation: CASSPAGTETYEQYF.

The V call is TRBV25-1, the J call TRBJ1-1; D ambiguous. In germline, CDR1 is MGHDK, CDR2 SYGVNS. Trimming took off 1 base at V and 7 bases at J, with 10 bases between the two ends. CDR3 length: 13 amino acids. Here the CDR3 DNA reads TGTGCCAGCAGTGAATCCCCACAGATTGAAGCTTTCTTT. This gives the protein CASSESPQIEAFF.

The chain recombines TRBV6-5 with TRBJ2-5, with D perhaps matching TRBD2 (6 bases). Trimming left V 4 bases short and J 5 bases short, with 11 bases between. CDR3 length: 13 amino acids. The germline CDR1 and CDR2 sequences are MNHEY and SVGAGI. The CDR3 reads CASSLRRGETQYF. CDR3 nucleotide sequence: TGTGCCAGCAGTTTACGTCGGGGGGAGACCCAGTACTTC.

Here the CDR3 DNA reads TGTGCCAGCAGCCTCACATTTGGTCAGCCCCAGCATTTT. It encodes CASSLTFGQPQHF. The chain uses TRBV6-5 and TRBJ1-5; D remains unclear. Trimming took off 6 bases at V and 6 bases at J, with 12 bases between the two ends. CDR3 size: 13 residues. Germline loops: CDR1 MNHEY, CDR2 SVGAGI.

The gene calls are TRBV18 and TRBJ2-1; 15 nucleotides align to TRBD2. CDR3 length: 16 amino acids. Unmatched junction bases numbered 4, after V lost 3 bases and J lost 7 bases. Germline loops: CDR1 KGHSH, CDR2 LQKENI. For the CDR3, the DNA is TGTGCCAGCTCACCCTCCGGACTAGCGGGGGGGAATGAGCAGTTCTTC. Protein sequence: CASSPSGLAGGNEQFF. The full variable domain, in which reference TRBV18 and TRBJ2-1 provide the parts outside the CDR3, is NAGVMQNPRHLVRRRGQEARLRCSPMKGHSHVYWYRQLPEEGLKFMVYLQKENIIDESGMPKERFSAEFPKEGPSILRIQQVVRGDSAAYFCASSPSGLAGGNEQFFGPGTRLTVL.

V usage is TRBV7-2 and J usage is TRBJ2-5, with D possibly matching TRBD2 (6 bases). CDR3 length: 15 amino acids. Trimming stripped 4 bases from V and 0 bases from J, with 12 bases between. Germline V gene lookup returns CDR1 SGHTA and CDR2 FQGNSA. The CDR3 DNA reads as TGTGCCAGCAGCTCTTCAAGCGGGTACCAAGAGACCCAGTACTTC. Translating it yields CASSSSSGYQETQYF.

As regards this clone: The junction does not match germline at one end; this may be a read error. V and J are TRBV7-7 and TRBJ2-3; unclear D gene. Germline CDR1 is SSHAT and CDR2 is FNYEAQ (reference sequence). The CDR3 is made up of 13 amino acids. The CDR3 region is CASSVTSTDTQYF. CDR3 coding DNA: TGTGCTAGCAGCGTTACTAGCACAGATACGCAGTATTTT. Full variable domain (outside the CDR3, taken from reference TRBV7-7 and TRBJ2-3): GAGVSQSPRYKVTKRGQDVTLRCDPISSHATLYWYQQALGQGPEFLTYFNYEAQPDKSGLPSDRFSAERPEGSISTLTIQRTEQRDSAMYRCASSVTSTDTQYFGPGTRLTVL.